Many counts were recorded for the clone carrying this T cell receptor beta chain. Its specificity is unknown. 5'-RACE, quantitative and with molecular barcodes, yielded the TCR beta libraries. One entry per CDR3 protein, called by TCRdb with MiXCR from the 5' RACE reads. The profile shows around 230,000 distinct CDR3 sequences, roughly 8.2% of them singletons. These data originate in a study of CD8 T cells in ankylosing spondylitis. Trimming cost V 4 bases and J 8 bases, with 14 bases left between them. The germline CDR1 and CDR2 sequences are SGHAT and FQNNGV. The CDR3 extends over 14 amino acids. The study, taken as a whole, reports: The clones that were linked to disease were reported to be significantly enriched in matched synovial fluid samples from ankylosing spondylitis patients. Apparently characteristic of ankylosing spondylitis blood was a TCR beta motif (fewer than 10 highly homologous variants). Some of the motif variants had earlier been found in reactive arthritis patients' fluid and blood.

V usage is TRBV11-2 and J usage is TRBJ2-2; TRBD2 might be the D (6 bases). Material for sequencing was blood, either unsorted or a sorted T cell fraction (not recorded which). This sequence was found in a female donor with ankylosing spondylitis or in good health (not recorded which). In DNA form, the CDR3 reads TGTGCCAGCAGCTCCTGGACTAACCAGGGGGAGCTGTTTTTT. The encoded protein is CASSSWTNQGELFF.